The rows below give T cell receptor beta chains drawn from one sample of a study of blood T cells in healthy people across ages. MiXCR was run by TCRdb on the 5' RACE reads, yielding one entry per CDR3 protein. The sample shows roughly 680,000 distinct CDR3 sequences, under 65% of them seen only once. Sequencing was done on a sample of blood. These TCRs come from a woman older than 75 in good health. Each CDR3 is given with its conserved first and last residue. The order of the fields is J gene, V gene, clone size, D gene, CDR3 protein, CDR3 DNA. D genes are given only for firm matches. Clone sizes are given selectively: once, few, many, or a class where the clone is expanded.

j_gene: TRBJ2-1; v_gene: TRBV20-1; abundance: NA; d_gene: NA; CDR3aa: CSAPDPWGASYNEQFF; CDR3nt: TGCAGTGCGCCTGACCCCTGGGGAGCTTCCTACAATGAGCAGTTCTTC
j_gene: TRBJ1-1; v_gene: TRBV5-6; abundance: NA; d_gene: NA; CDR3aa: CASSLERRSNTEAFF; CDR3nt: TGTGCCAGCAGCTTGGAACGACGCTCGAACACTGAAGCTTTCTTT
j_gene: TRBJ2-5; v_gene: TRBV20-1; abundance: NA; d_gene: TRBD2; CDR3aa: CSVSEMKSSGVGKTQYF; CDR3nt: TGCAGTGTTTCCGAGATGAAGTCTAGCGGGGTTGGGAAGACCCAGTACTTC
j_gene: TRBJ1-1; v_gene: TRBV5-1; abundance: once; d_gene: TRBD1; CDR3aa: CASSHDRAEQAFF; CDR3nt: TGCGCCAGCAGCCACGACAGGGCTGAACAAGCTTTCTTT
j_gene: TRBJ2-7; v_gene: TRBV5-1; abundance: few; d_gene: NA; CDR3aa: CASSLDSLTYEQYF; CDR3nt: TGCGCCAGCAGCTTGGACTCGCTGACCTACGAGCAGTACTTC
j_gene: TRBJ2-3; v_gene: TRBV9; abundance: many; d_gene: NA; CDR3aa: CASSVVGRETDTQYF; CDR3nt: TGTGCCAGCAGCGTAGTAGGTAGGGAGACAGATACGCAGTATTTT
j_gene: TRBJ2-1; v_gene: TRBV21-1; abundance: NA; d_gene: NA; CDR3aa: CASSKRGAESSYNEQFF; CDR3nt: TGTGCCAGCAGCAAGAGGGGGGCGGAGAGCTCCTACAATGAGCAGTTCTTC
j_gene: TRBJ2-5; v_gene: TRBV12-3/TRBV12-4; abundance: NA; d_gene: NA; CDR3aa: CASSSRGKETQYF; CDR3nt: TGTGCCAGCAGTTCCAGGGGAAAGGAGACCCAGTACTTC
j_gene: TRBJ2-7; v_gene: TRBV9; abundance: few; d_gene: TRBD2; CDR3aa: CASIVPSSGIGEQYF; CDR3nt: TGTGCCAGCATCGTCCCCTCTAGCGGGATCGGTGAGCAGTACTTC
j_gene: TRBJ2-1; v_gene: TRBV9; abundance: NA; d_gene: NA; CDR3aa: CASSVVNIGDSRTTYNEQFF; CDR3nt: TGTGCCAGCAGCGTAGTAAATATAGGGGATTCACGAACTACATACAATGAGCAGTTCTTC
j_gene: TRBJ1-2; v_gene: TRBV29-1; abundance: NA; d_gene: TRBD1; CDR3aa: CSDFRGQGTPGYTF; CDR3nt: TGCAGCGATTTCCGCGGACAGGGGACTCCGGGCTACACCTTC
j_gene: TRBJ1-1; v_gene: TRBV6-5; abundance: NA; d_gene: TRBD1; CDR3aa: CASIGTGEGNTEAFF; CDR3nt: TGTGCCAGCATCGGGACAGGAGAAGGGAACACTGAAGCTTTCTTT
j_gene: TRBJ2-1; v_gene: TRBV28; abundance: few; d_gene: NA; CDR3aa: CACNPIRDHNEQFF; CDR3nt: TGTGCCTGCAATCCCATCCGGGACCACAATGAGCAGTTCTTC
j_gene: TRBJ2-5; v_gene: TRBV20-1; abundance: NA; d_gene: NA; CDR3aa: CSARPTSYYDQETQYF; CDR3nt: TGCAGTGCTAGACCGACCTCCTACTACGACCAAGAGACCCAGTACTTC
j_gene: TRBJ2-1; v_gene: TRBV2; abundance: many; d_gene: TRBD2; CDR3aa: CASSELYVPVLAGEGNEQFF; CDR3nt: TGTGCCAGCAGTGAATTATATGTGCCTGTGCTAGCGGGAGAAGGCAATGAGCAGTTCTTC
j_gene: TRBJ2-1; v_gene: TRBV5-1; abundance: few; d_gene: NA; CDR3aa: CASSLDRPASYNEQFF; CDR3nt: TGCGCCAGCAGCTTGGATCGTCCTGCTTCCTACAATGAGCAGTTCTTC
j_gene: TRBJ2-7; v_gene: TRBV4-2; abundance: once; d_gene: TRBD2; CDR3aa: CASSQGGLARNEQYF; CDR3nt: TGTGCCAGCAGCCAAGGGGGACTAGCGAGAAATGAGCAGTACTTC
j_gene: TRBJ2-1; v_gene: TRBV6-1; abundance: NA; d_gene: NA; CDR3aa: CASTRGETNEQFF; CDR3nt: TGTGCCAGCACCAGGGGCGAGACGAATGAGCAGTTCTTC
j_gene: TRBJ1-2; v_gene: TRBV11-2; abundance: NA; d_gene: NA; CDR3aa: CASSFGYYGYTF; CDR3nt: TGTGCCAGCAGCTTCGGGTACTATGGCTACACCTTC
j_gene: TRBJ1-1; v_gene: TRBV7-3; abundance: NA; d_gene: TRBD1; CDR3aa: CVSSRTGGGGTEAFF; CDR3nt: TGTGTCAGCAGTCGGACAGGGGGTGGAGGCACTGAAGCTTTCTTT
j_gene: TRBJ1-4; v_gene: TRBV27; abundance: NA; d_gene: NA; CDR3aa: CASSLLRGRLFF; CDR3nt: TGTGCCAGCAGTTTACTTAGGGGGAGACTGTTTTTT
j_gene: TRBJ1-4; v_gene: TRBV30; abundance: few; d_gene: TRBD1; CDR3aa: CAWSGDRAGEKLFF; CDR3nt: TGTGCCTGGAGTGGGGACAGGGCTGGGGAAAAACTGTTTTTT
j_gene: TRBJ2-2; v_gene: TRBV14; abundance: NA; d_gene: NA; CDR3aa: CASSQVLTLANTGELFF; CDR3nt: TGTGCCAGCAGCCAAGTTCTAACATTAGCGAACACCGGGGAGCTGTTTTTT
j_gene: TRBJ2-7; v_gene: TRBV21-1; abundance: NA; d_gene: NA; CDR3aa: CASSKDKSGYEQYF; CDR3nt: TGTGCCAGCAGCAAAGACAAGAGCGGCTACGAGCAGTACTTC
j_gene: TRBJ2-3; v_gene: TRBV5-8; abundance: NA; d_gene: NA; CDR3aa: CASSHTCSASTDTQYF; CDR3nt: TGTGCCAGCAGCCATACGTGCAGTGCTAGCACAGATACGCAGTATTTT
j_gene: TRBJ1-2; v_gene: TRBV6-5; abundance: NA; d_gene: NA; CDR3aa: CASSYRTGTNYGYTF; CDR3nt: TGTGCCAGCAGTTACCGAACAGGAACTAACTATGGCTACACCTTC
j_gene: TRBJ1-2; v_gene: TRBV4-3; abundance: NA; d_gene: NA; CDR3aa: CASSPSPQEFNYGYTF; CDR3nt: TGCGCCAGCAGCCCCTCTCCGCAGGAGTTTAACTATGGCTACACCTTC
j_gene: TRBJ2-7; v_gene: TRBV5-1; abundance: once; d_gene: NA; CDR3aa: CASSSTGGDEQYF; CDR3nt: TGCGCCAGCAGCTCCACAGGGGGGGACGAGCAGTACTTC
j_gene: TRBJ2-1; v_gene: TRBV29-1; abundance: many; d_gene: NA; CDR3aa: CSVYTPPNEQFF; CDR3nt: TGCAGCGTTTATACGCCACCTAATGAGCAGTTCTTC